This TCR beta chain derives from a study of blood T cells in healthy people across ages. Study-wide points: The unsorted PBMCs prevented any conclusive comparison of naive versus antigen-experienced cells.

As concerns this clonotype: What it binds is not known.

Germline assignment: CDR1 SGHRS and CDR2 YFSETQ. CDR3 size: 13 residues. For the second PCR, which ran for 7 to 11 cycles, a sample-barcoded 5' primer and a J-beta primer mix were used. TCRdb called the 5' RACE reads again in MiXCR, with one record for every CDR3 protein. The repertoire has about 800,000 distinct CDR3 sequences, roughly 25% of them found once; the top ten carry under 4.5%. The sample was also reused in another study, on T cells of mothers and their children. That paper adds: For the second PCR, the M1S primer put in sample barcodes and 2-4 random nucleotides. Overlap ran slightly, non-significantly higher for related than unrelated mother-child pairs.

The source material was blood. The chain links TRBV5-1 to TRBJ2-5; a possible D gene is TRBD2 (6 bases). The J call may be mistaken, given a closer DNA end match to TRBJ2-7. The origin of this receptor is a boy aged 5-17 years in good health. The CDR3 coding sequence is TGCGCCAGCAGTGGGGACTTCGCCTACGAGCAGTACTTC. The encoded protein is CASSGDFAYEQYF.